This TCR beta chain was found in a study of CD8+ T cells in alopecia areata. General study results and limits: Since there was just one nonresponder, nobody can yet say how baseline CD8+ expansion ties to response.

This CDR3 contains 15 residues. The germline V gene encodes CDR1 SQVTM and CDR2 ANQGSEA. The V end lost 3 bases, the J end lost 4 bases, and 18 bases lay between the germline ends. The treatment: oral pan-JAK inhibitor, 5-10 mg twice daily. RNA was extracted and reverse transcribed into cDNA as the sequencing template. The method was immunoSEQ multiplex PCR; TCRdb's version includes in-frame clones alone and lacks a portion of them. This sample has about 120,000 clones, with 50% to 75% found just once. Worth noting for this clone: The target antigen is unknown.

The chain links TRBV29-1 to TRBJ1-2; D unresolved. This sequence originates from a human donor with alopecia areata. The material sequenced was CD8+ T cells sorted from blood, taken at week 4, from a patient treated with tofacitinib. CDR3 region: CSVDIPLGGPYGYTF. The CDR3 region has the DNA TGCAGCGTTGATATCCCCCTGGGAGGCCCCTATGGCTACACCTTC. Drawing the rest from reference TRBV29-1 and TRBJ1-2, the complete variable domain is SAVISQKPSRDICQRGTSLTIQCQVDSQVTMMFWYRQQPGQSLTLIATANQGSEATYESGFVIDKFPISRPNLTFSTLTVSNMSPEDSSIYLCSVDIPLGGPYGYTFGSGTRLTVV.